These 9 T cell receptor beta chains share one sample of origin, sequenced in a study of T cell repertoires in cytomegalovirus infection. A single record per CDR3 protein comes from TCRdb applying MiXCR to the reads. The sample yields hundreds of thousands of distinct CDR3 sequences, around 10% seen once. Source material: PBMCs. The receptors come from a human donor in good health (CMV status not recorded). Some clones in this sample may be carry-over from other donors' samples.

Many counts were recorded for this clonotype. The rearrangement links TRBV5-1 to TRBJ1-6; no definite D call. CDR3 size: 17 residues. With 0 bases removed from V and 8 bases from J, the gap between germline ends came to 18 bases. The germline gives CDR1 SGHRS, CDR2 YFSETQ. In DNA form, the CDR3 reads TGCGCCAGCAGCTTGGAGGCTTCCCGAAGTTTGGATTCACCCCTCCACTTT. This codes for CASSLEASRSLDSPLHF.

In its sample, this clonotype was seen many times. The genes are TRBV12-3 or TRBV12-4 and TRBJ2-5; D gene uncertain. This CDR3 comprises 12 residues. V dropped 6 bases and J dropped 1 base, with 6 bases sitting between them. The CDR3 protein is CASSQIQETQYF. The CDR3 DNA sequence: TGTGCCAGCAGCCAGATCCAAGAGACCCAGTACTTC.

This clonotype has just a few counts. The chain links TRBV20-1 to TRBJ2-7, with 10 bases lining up with TRBD1. In germline, CDR1 is DFQATT, CDR2 SNEGSKA (reference sequence). The CDR3 totals 14 residues. V gave up 4 bases and J gave up 4 bases; unmatched junction bases: 7. The CDR3 loop reads CSANPGTGDYEQYF. The CDR3 DNA reads TGCAGTGCTAACCCCGGGACAGGGGATTACGAGCAGTACTTC.

Ten or more counts support this clonotype. J is TRBJ1-6 and V is TRBV7-3, with 7 bases lining up with TRBD1. Trimming removed 3 bases from V and 7 bases from J; junction bases left unmatched: 6. This CDR3 is built from 15 residues. Germline values: CDR1 SGHTA, CDR2 FQGTGA. CDR3 loop: CASSLDRPLNSPLHF. In DNA, the CDR3 is TGTGCCAGCAGCTTGGACAGGCCCCTAAATTCACCCCTCCACTTT.

This clonotype was found many times. The V gene is TRBV19, the J gene TRBJ2-1, with 7 bases lining up with TRBD1. This CDR3 has 13 residues. Germline CDR1 LNHDA, CDR2 SQIVND (reference sequence). The J segment lost 6 bases and the V segment lost 10 bases, leaving 9 bases of the junction unmatched. CDR3 coding DNA: TGTGCCACCAGGGGGTTATATGCCAATGAGCAGTTCTTC. This gives the protein CATRGLYANEQFF.

In its sample, this clonotype was seen many times. The chain uses TRBV7-3 and TRBJ2-2; D remains unclear. The CDR3 contains 12 residues. Trimming took off 2 bases at V and 7 bases at J, with 5 bases between the two ends. Germline-derived CDR1 and CDR2 are SGHTA and FQGTGA. The CDR3 loop is CASSLSGGELFF. CDR3 coding DNA: TGTGCCAGCAGCTTATCGGGCGGGGAGCTGTTTTTT.

The sample holds a few counts of this clonotype. The V gene is TRBV5-1, the J gene TRBJ2-5, with TRBD1 matching 7 bases. Germline CDR1 reads SGHRS; CDR2 reads YFSETQ. V was pared by 3 bases and J by 4 bases, with 3 bases of the junction left unmatched. This CDR3 comprises 13 residues. The CDR3 bases are TGCGCCAGCAGCTCGACAGGGTCAGAGACCCAGTACTTC. Protein: CASSSTGSETQYF.

This clonotype was seen a few times. The CDR3 loop is CASSASLQDRIYNEQFF. CDR3 DNA sequence: TGTGCCAGCAGCGCGAGCCTTCAGGACAGGATATACAATGAGCAGTTCTTC. J is TRBJ2-1 and V is TRBV7-6, with 7 bases identical to TRBD1. J was trimmed by 4 bases and V by 5 bases; bases with no gene match: 14. The CDR3 runs 17 residues. CDR1 is SGHVS and CDR2 is FNYEAQ in the germline V gene.

This clonotype was detected ten times or more. The chain recombines TRBV7-2 with TRBJ2-2, with D possibly TRBD2 on 6 matching bases. The CDR3 loop spans 15 amino acids. V lost 4 bases and J lost 6, with 15 bases in between. Germline CDR1 reads SGHTA; CDR2 reads FQGNSA. In DNA, the CDR3 is TGTGCCAGCAGCTCTACCGGGCGGGGATCCGGGGAGCTGTTTTTT. This sequence encodes CASSSTGRGSGELFF. The entire variable domain, with the rest obtained from reference TRBV7-2 and TRBJ2-2, is as follows: GAGVSQSPSNKVTEKGKDVELRCDPISGHTALYWYRQSLGQGLEFLIYFQGNSAPDKSGLPSDRFSAERTGGSVSTLTIQRTQQEDSAVYLCASSSTGRGSGELFFGEGSRLTVL.